This T cell receptor (beta chain) derives from a study of long-term antiretroviral therapy in people with HIV. Background on the study: The 2015 immediate-ART recommendation was preceded by the earliest samples by about a decade. Study findings and constraints: Clones showing expansion before ART dominated the repertoire at all time points. The ART regimens used between the mid-2000s and the late 2010s may be less effective than current ones. Increased diversity was seen after ART, yet it remained lower than in transplant donor controls.

Germline loops: CDR1 LGHNA, CDR2 YSLEER. The CDR3 runs to 15 residues. Trimming cost V 1 base and J 1 base, with 9 bases left between them. The run of the v3.0 immunoSEQ assay was at survey level. Data came from immunoSEQ multiplex PCR; TCRdb stores just in-frame clones and leaves some out. The data contain around 27,000 clones, 80% to 90% of them singletons. Turning to this clone: Its antigen is unknown.

V gene TRBV4-3 combines with J gene TRBJ2-3; the D is unclear. This receptor was identified in a man aged 25 to 40 with HIV. The sample here was unsorted PBMCs, taken around 4.5 years after starting antiretroviral therapy. Here the CDR3 DNA reads TGCGCCAGCAGCCAAGGGACCGACGGCACAGATACGCAGTATTTT. It yields the protein CASSQGTDGTDTQYF.